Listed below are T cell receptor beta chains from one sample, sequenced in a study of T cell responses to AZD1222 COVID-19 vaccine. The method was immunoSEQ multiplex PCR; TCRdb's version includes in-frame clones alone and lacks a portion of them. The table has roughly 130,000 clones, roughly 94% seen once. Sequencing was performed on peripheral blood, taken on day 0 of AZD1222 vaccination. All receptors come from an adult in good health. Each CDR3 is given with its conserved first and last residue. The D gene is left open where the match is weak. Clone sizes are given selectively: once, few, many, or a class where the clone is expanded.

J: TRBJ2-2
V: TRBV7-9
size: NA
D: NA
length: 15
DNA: TGTGCCAGCAGCTTAGCGAGGGCAGCCACCGGGGAGCTGTTTTTT
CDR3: CASSLARAATGELFF

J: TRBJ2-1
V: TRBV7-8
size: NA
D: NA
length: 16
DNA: TGTGCCAGCAGGTTCCAGGGGTCAAGCTCCTACAATGAGCAGTTCTTC
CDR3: CASRFQGSSSYNEQFF

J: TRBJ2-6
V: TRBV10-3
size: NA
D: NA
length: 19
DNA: TGTGCCATCAGTGAGTCAGGTCCACCGATTATGTCTGGTGCCAACGTCCTGACTTTC
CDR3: CAISESGPPIMSGANVLTF

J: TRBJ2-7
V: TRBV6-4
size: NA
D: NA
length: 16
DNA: TGTGCCAGCACGTGGAGGCAGGGGTCCCTTCTCTACGAGCAGTACTTC
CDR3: CASTWRQGSLLYEQYF

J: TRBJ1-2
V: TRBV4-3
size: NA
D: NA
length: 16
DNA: TGCGCCAGCAGCCAAGATCGGGGACTTACTTACTATGGCTACACCTTC
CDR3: CASSQDRGLTYYGYTF

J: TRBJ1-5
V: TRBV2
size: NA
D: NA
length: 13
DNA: TGTGCCAGCAAGGGGTGGGGCAATCAGCCCCAGCATTTT
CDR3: CASKGWGNQPQHF

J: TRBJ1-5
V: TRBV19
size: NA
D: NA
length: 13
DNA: TGTGCCAGTAGTCCAGGACACCGATTGGCCCAGCATTTT
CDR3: CASSPGHRLAQHF

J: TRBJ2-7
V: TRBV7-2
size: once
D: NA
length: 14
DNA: TGTGCCAGCAGTCGCGACTTGGCTGGCTACGAGCAGTACTTC
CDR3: CASSRDLAGYEQYF

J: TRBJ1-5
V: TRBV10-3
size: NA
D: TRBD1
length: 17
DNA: TGTGCCACCCAGGGACAGGGATTCTCCTACGGCAATCAGCCCCAGCATTTT
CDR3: CATQGQGFSYGNQPQHF

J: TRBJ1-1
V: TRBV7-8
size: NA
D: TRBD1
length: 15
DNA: TGTGCCAGCAGCTACTCGGGGACAGCGAACACTGAAGCTTTCTTT
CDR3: CASSYSGTANTEAFF

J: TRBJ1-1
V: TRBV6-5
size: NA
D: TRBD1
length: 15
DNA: TGTGCCAGCACCCCGTGGACAGGCAAGAACACTGAAGCTTTCTTT
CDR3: CASTPWTGKNTEAFF

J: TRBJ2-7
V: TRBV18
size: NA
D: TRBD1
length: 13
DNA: TGTGCCAGCTCACCCGGGACAGACTACGAGCAGTACTTC
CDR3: CASSPGTDYEQYF

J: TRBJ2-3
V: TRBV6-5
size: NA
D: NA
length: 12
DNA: TGTGCCAGCCAAGGGAATGGGGATACGCAGTATTTT
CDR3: CASQGNGDTQYF

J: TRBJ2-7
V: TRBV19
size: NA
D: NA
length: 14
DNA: TGTGCCAGTAGTATCCTGGCTAGCTCCTACGAGCAGTACTTC
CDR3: CASSILASSYEQYF

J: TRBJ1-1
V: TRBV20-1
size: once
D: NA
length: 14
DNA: TGCAGTGCTAGTTCCTCGGGGTTGAACACTGAAGCTTTCTTT
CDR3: CSASSSGLNTEAFF

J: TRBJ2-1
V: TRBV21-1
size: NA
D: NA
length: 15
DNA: TGTGCTACCAGGGGGTACAGGAGCTCCTACAATGAGCAGTTCTTC
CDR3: CATRGYRSSYNEQFF

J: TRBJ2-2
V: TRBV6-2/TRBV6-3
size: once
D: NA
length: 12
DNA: TGTGCCAGCAGTCGGTTCGGCGGGGAGCTGTTTTTT
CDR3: CASSRFGGELFF

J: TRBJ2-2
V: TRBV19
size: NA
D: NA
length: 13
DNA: TGTGCCAGCCTCAGGACAGTGACCGGGGAGCTGTTTTTT
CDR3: CASLRTVTGELFF

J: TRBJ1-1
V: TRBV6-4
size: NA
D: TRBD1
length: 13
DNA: TGTGCCAGCAGCACAGGGGAGGGGATGCAAGCTTTCTTT
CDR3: CASSTGEGMQAFF

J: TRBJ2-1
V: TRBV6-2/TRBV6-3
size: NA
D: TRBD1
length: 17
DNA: TGTGCCAGCAGTTACCCGGGACAGGGTGGGATTTACAATGAGCAGTTCTTC
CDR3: CASSYPGQGGIYNEQFF

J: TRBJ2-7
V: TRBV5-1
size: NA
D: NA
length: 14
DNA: TGCGCCAGCAGCCGGCAGCCAACTACCTACGAGCAGTACTTC
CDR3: CASSRQPTTYEQYF

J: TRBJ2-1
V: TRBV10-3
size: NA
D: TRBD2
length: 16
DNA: TGTGCCATCAGTGGAGGAGCGGGGGAATTCTACAATGAGCAGTTCTTC
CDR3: CAISGGAGEFYNEQFF

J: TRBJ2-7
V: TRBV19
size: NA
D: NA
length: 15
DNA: TGTGCCAGTAGTAGCCTAAGGGCTCCAACCTACGAGCAGTACTTC
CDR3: CASSSLRAPTYEQYF

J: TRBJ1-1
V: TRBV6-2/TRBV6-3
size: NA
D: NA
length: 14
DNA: TGTGCCAGCAGCTCTACCGTATCTAACACTGAAGCTTTCTTT
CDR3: CASSSTVSNTEAFF

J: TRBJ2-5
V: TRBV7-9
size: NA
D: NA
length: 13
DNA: TGTGCCCATAGCGGGGACAGGGCGGAGACCCAGTACTTC
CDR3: CAHSGDRAETQYF

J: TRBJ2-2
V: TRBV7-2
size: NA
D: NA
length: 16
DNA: TGTGCCAGCAGCCCCCGTAGGGTTTTGAACACCGGGGAGCTGTTTTTT
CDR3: CASSPRRVLNTGELFF

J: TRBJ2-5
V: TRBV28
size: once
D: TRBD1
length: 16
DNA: TGTGCCAGCAGTTTTTCCGGGACAGGGGGCGGGGAGACCCAGTACTTC
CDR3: CASSFSGTGGGETQYF

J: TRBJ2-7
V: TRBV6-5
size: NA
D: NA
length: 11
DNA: TGTGCCAGCAGTTACCTCTACGAGCAGTACTTC
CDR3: CASSYLYEQYF

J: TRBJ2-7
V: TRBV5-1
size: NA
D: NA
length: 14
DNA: TGCGCCAGCAGCTTGGCCCTACAGGGAAACGAGCAGTACTTC
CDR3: CASSLALQGNEQYF

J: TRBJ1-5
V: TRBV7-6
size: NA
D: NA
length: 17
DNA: TGTGCCAGCAGCTTAGGCGTCACAGGGAAAAGCAATCAGCCCCAGCATTTT
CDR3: CASSLGVTGKSNQPQHF

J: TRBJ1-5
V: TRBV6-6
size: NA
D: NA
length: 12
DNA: TGTGCCAGCAGAGGGGAGGCTCAGCCCCAGCATTTT
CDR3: CASRGEAQPQHF

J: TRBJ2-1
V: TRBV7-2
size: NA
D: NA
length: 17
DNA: TGTGCCAGCAGCTTAGGTGTTTTATTTACAGGGCGGCGGAAGCAGTTCTTC
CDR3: CASSLGVLFTGRRKQFF

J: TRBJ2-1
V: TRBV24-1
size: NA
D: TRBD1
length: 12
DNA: TGTGCCACGGGGGACAGCAACAATGAGCAGTTCTTC
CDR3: CATGDSNNEQFF

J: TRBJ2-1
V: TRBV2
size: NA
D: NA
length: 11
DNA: TGTGCCAGGGGACCCTACAATGAGCAGTTCTTC
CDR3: CARGPYNEQFF

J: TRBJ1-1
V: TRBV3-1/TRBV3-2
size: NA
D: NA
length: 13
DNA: TGTGCCAGCAGATCGACAGCTAACACTGAAGCTTTCTTT
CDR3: CASRSTANTEAFF

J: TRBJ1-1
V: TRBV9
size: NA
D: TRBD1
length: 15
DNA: TGTGCCAGCAGCGAGGGGGGACAGGTCGAAACTGAAGCTTTCTTT
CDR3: CASSEGGQVETEAFF

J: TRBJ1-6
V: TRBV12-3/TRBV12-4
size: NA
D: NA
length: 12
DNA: TGTGCCAGCAGTACCCTTCATTCACCCCTCCACTTT
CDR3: CASSTLHSPLHF

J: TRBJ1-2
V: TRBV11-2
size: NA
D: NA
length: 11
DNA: TGTGCCAGCAGCCCGTCGGTAGGCTACACCTTC
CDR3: CASSPSVGYTF

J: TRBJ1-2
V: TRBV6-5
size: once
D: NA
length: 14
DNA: TGTGCCAGCAGTTCCTTGACAGCTAACTATGGCTACACCTTC
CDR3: CASSSLTANYGYTF

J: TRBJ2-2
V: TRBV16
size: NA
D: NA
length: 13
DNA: TGTGCCAGCAGCCAGGCGAACACCGGGGAGCTGTTTTTT
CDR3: CASSQANTGELFF

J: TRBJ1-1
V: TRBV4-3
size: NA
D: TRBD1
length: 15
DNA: TGCGCCAGCAGCCTTGACAGGGGAGGATTCGCTGAAGCTTTCTTT
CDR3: CASSLDRGGFAEAFF

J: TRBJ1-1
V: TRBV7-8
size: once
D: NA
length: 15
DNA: TGTGCCAGCAGCTTAGCGGGGACGCGGGACACTGAAGCTTTCTTT
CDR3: CASSLAGTRDTEAFF

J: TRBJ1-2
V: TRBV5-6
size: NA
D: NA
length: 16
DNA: TGTGCCAGCAGCTTGGCCGGTCAGGGTTTCTCCTATGGCTACACCTTC
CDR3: CASSLAGQGFSYGYTF

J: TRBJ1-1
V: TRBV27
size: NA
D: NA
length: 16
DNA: TGTGCCAGCAGTTTAACAGCAGGGGACCTGAACACTGAAGCTTTCTTT
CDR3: CASSLTAGDLNTEAFF

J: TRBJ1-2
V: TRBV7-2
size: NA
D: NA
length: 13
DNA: TGTGCCAGCAGCTATTATCTGTCTTATGGCTACACCTTC
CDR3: CASSYYLSYGYTF

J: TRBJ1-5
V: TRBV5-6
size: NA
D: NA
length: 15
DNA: TGTGCCAGCAGCTTGTACGGGCCACGATATCAGCCCCAGCATTTT
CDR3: CASSLYGPRYQPQHF

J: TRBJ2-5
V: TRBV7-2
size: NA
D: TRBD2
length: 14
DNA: TGTGCCAGCAGCTTAGGGACTAGGGCGGAGACCCAGTACTTC
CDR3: CASSLGTRAETQYF

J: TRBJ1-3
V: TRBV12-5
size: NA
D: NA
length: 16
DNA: TGTGCTAGTGGTTTGGGCGCTATACCGACCCGAAACACCATATATTTT
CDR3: CASGLGAIPTRNTIYF

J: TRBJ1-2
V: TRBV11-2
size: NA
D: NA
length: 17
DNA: TGTGCCAGCAGCTTAGATCCCCCAAAGGGGGCTAACTATGGCTACACCTTC
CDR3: CASSLDPPKGANYGYTF

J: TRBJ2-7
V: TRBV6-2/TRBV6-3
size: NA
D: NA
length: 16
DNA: TGTGCCAGCAGTTATGATCCGGGTAGTCCCGGCTACGAGCAGTACTTC
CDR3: CASSYDPGSPGYEQYF

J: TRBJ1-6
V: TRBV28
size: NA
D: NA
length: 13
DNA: TGTGCCAGCAGAAGGGAGTATAATTCACCCCTCCACTTT
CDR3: CASRREYNSPLHF

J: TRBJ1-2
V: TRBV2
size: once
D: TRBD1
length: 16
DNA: TGTGCCAGCATCCCTACGACAGGGGAGTCCAACTATGGCTACACCTTC
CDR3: CASIPTTGESNYGYTF

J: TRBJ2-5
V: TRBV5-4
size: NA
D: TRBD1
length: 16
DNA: TGTGCCAGCAGCTTGGCCCCCGGGACAGGTCAAGAGACCCAGTACTTC
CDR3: CASSLAPGTGQETQYF

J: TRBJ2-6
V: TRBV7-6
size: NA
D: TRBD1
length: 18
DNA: TGTGCCAGCAGCTTAGCGGCCCTACAGGGGTCTGGGGCCAACGTCCTGACTTTC
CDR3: CASSLAALQGSGANVLTF

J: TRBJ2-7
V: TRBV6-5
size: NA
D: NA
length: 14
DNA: TGTGCCAATGGATTTGGCGGGACTTTTTACGAGCAGTACTTC
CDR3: CANGFGGTFYEQYF

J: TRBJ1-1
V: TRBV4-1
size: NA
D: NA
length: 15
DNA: TGCGCCAGCAGCCAAGTGGCAGTGGTGAACACTGAAGCTTTCTTT
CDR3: CASSQVAVVNTEAFF

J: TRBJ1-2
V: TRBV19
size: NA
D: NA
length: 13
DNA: TGTGCCAGTAGTATAGCCCCTAACTATGGCTACACCTTC
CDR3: CASSIAPNYGYTF

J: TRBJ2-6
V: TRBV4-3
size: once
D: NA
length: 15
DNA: TGCGCCAGCAGCCTGGGCCCGGCAGGGGCCAACGTCCTGACTTTC
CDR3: CASSLGPAGANVLTF

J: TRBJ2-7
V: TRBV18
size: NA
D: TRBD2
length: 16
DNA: TGTGCCAGCTCACCTTATTCTAGCGGGGGGAAAAACGAGCAGTACTTC
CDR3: CASSPYSSGGKNEQYF

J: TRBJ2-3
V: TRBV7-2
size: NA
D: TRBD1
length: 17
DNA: TGTGCCAGCAGCCCAAGAGGAGGACAGGGCCTCACAGATACGCAGTATTTT
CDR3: CASSPRGGQGLTDTQYF